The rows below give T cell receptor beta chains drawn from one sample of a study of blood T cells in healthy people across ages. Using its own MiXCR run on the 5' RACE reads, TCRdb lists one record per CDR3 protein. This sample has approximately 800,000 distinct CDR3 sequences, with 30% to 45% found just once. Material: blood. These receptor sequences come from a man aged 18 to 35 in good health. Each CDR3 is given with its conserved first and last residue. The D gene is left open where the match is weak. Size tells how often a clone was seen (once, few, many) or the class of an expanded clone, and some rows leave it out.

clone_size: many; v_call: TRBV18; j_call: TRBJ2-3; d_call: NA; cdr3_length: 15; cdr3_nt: TGTGCCAGCTCACCGGGGGCAGGTTCCACAGATACGCAGTATTTT; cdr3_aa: CASSPGAGSTDTQYF
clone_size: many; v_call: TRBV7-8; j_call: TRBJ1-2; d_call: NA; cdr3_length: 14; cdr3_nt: TGTGCCAGCAGCCCGGGGGCAGGGAACTATGGCTACACCTTC; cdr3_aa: CASSPGAGNYGYTF
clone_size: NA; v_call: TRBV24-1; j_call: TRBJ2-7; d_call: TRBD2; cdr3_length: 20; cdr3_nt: TGTGCCACCAGTGATTTCCAGCCGGGACTAGCGGGAGGGTCAGCGGATGAGCAGTACTTC; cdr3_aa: CATSDFQPGLAGGSADEQYF
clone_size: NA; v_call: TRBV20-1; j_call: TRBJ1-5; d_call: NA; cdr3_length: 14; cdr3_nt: TGCAGTGCGGGGGGTCCCAATAGCAATCAGCCCCAGCATTTT; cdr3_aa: CSAGGPNSNQPQHF
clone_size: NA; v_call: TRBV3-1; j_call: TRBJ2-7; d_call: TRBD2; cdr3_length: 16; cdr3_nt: TGTGCCAGCCGGACTAGCGGGGTCGGGTCCTACAATGAGCAGTACTTC; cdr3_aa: CASRTSGVGSYNEQYF
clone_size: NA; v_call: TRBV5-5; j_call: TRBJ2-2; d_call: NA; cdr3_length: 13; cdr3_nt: TGTGCCAGCAGCCGTCAGGGACCCGGGGAGCTGTTTTTT; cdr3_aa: CASSRQGPGELFF
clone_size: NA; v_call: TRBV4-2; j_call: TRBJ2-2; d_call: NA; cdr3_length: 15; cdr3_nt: TGTGCCAGCAGCCAAGTGGGGGAGAACACCGGGGAGCTGTTTTTT; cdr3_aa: CASSQVGENTGELFF
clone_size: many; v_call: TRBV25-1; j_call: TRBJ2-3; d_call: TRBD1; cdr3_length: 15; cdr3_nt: TGTGCCAGCAGTGAAGGGGACAGGCAGGCAGATACGCAGTATTTT; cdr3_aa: CASSEGDRQADTQYF
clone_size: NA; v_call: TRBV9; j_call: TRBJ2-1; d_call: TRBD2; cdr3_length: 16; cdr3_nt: TGTGCCAGCAATCTGGCAGCGGGGGGGCTTTACAATGAGCAGTTCTTC; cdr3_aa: CASNLAAGGLYNEQFF
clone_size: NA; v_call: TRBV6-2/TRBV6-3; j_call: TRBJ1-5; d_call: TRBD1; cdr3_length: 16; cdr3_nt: TGTGCCAGCAGGTCCCACGGGGACAGGGGAGATCAGCCCCAGCATTTT; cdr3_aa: CASRSHGDRGDQPQHF
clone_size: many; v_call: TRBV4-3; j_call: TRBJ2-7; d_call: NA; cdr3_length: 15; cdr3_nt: TGCGCCAGCAGCCGCGATCGGGGGAACGAGTACGAGCAGTACTTC; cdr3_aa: CASSRDRGNEYEQYF
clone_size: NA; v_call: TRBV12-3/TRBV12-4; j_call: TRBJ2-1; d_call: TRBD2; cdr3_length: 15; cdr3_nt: TGTGCCAGCAGGCAAGGAGGACTAGCGGGGGCGATGCAGTTCTTC; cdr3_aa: CASRQGGLAGAMQFF
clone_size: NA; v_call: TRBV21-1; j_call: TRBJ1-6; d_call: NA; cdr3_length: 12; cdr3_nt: TGTGCCAGCACCACAACAGATTCACCCCTCCACTTT; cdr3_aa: CASTTTDSPLHF
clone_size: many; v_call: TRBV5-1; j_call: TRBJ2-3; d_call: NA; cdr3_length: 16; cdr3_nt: TGCGCCAGCAGCTTTCGGACAGAGTCTAGCACAGATACGCAGTATTTT; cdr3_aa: CASSFRTESSTDTQYF
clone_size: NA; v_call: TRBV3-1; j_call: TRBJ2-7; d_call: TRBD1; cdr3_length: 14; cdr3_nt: TGTGCCAGCAGCCGGGACAGTATAATCAATGAGCAGTACTTC; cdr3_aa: CASSRDSIINEQYF
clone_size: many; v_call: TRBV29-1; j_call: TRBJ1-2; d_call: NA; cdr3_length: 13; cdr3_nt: TGCAGCGTTCCAGGGGACTCTAACTATGGCTACACCTTC; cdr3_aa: CSVPGDSNYGYTF
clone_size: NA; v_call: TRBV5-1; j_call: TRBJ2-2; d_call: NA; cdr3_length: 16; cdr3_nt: TGCGCCAGCAGCTTGGCCGGAAATTACAGGGCCGGGGAGCTGTTTTTT; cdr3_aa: CASSLAGNYRAGELFF
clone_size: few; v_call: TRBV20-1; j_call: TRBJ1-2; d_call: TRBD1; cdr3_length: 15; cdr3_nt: TGCAGTGCTAGAGACCGGACAGGAGCTAACTATGGCTACACCTTC; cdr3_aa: CSARDRTGANYGYTF
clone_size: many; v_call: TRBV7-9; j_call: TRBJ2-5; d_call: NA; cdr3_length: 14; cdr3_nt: TGTGCCAGCAGCTTAATATCAGGGATCGAGACCCAGTACTTC; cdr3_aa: CASSLISGIETQYF
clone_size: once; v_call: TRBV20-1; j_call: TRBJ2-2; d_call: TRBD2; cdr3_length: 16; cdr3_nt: TGCAGTGCCCGACCGGCACGGGGGGAACGTACCGGGGAGCTGTTTTTT; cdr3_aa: CSARPARGERTGELFF
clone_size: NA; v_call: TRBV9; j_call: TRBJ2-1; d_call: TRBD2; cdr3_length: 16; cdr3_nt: TGTGCCAGCAGCGCCTCAGCGGGAGGCTCCTACAATGAGCAGTTCTTC; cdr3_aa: CASSASAGGSYNEQFF
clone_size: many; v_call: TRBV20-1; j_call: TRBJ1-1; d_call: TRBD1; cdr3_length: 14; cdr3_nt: TGCAGTGCTAGCGCAGGGGGCGGAGGTACTGAAGCTTTCTTT; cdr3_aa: CSASAGGGGTEAFF
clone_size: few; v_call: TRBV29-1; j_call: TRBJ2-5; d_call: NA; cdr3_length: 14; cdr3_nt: TGCAGCGTTGAGGGGACGCCAATCCAAGAGACCCAGTACTTC; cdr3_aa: CSVEGTPIQETQYF
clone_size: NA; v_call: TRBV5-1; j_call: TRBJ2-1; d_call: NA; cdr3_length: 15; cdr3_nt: TGCGCCAGCAGCTTGGTCCAGCGGGACAGCAATGAGCAGTTCTTC; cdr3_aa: CASSLVQRDSNEQFF
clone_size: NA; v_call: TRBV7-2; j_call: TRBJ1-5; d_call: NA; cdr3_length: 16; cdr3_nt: TGTGCCAGCAGCTCCGAGGGCGGATTTAGCAATCAGCCCCAGCATTTT; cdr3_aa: CASSSEGGFSNQPQHF
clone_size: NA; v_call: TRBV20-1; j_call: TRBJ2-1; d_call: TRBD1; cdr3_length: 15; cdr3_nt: TGCAGTGCTGACCCCCGGGACAGGGGTTCGGATGAGCAGTTCTTC; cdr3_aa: CSADPRDRGSDEQFF